This TCR beta chain comes out of a study of Tregs in tolerant kidney transplant recipients. Study results and limitations: Antigen-driven expansion was suggested because donor-specific Tregs expanded more than all Tregs in tolerant patients.

Here immunoSEQ multiplex PCR was the method, and the copy in TCRdb shows in-frame clones only, minus some. The sample holds nearly 15,000 clones. Concerning this clone: The antigen remains undetermined. The read falls 3 residues short of the CDR3 end, and the missing part is taken from the germline J gene.

The CDR3 consists of 15 residues. Trimming pared 5 bases from V and 1 base from J, leaving 12 bases between. Germline V gives CDR1 SGHAT, CDR2 FQNNGV. Related graft donors supplied nonmyeloablative bone marrow transplants, and mixed chimerism was transient. The chain recombines TRBV11-2 with TRBJ2-4, with a possible D match to TRBD1 (7 bases). Sample: CD4+ T cells from blood (PBMCs), taken 12 months after the transplant. This clonotype originated in a human patient who received a combined kidney and bone marrow transplant. A subset of T cells may come from the graft donor. CDR3 amino acids: CASSAGGRAKNIQYF. Incomplete CDR3 DNA: TGTGCCAGCAGCGCAGGGGGGCGGGCCAAAAACATT.